These 29 T cell receptor beta chains were sequenced from one sample in a study of spatial heterogeneity in lung cancer. Time point defined: blood at routine non-recurrence follow-up after resection. TCRdb re-called the 5' RACE reads with MiXCR, one entry per CDR3 protein. The data contain about 43,000 distinct CDR3 sequences, around 21% of them singletons. The source was PBMCs, collected at follow-up. The receptor source for this set is a female donor with early-stage non-small cell lung cancer.

V is TRBV9 and J is TRBJ1-3, with D uncertain. The CDR3 sequence is 16 residues long. The V end lost 0 bases, the J end lost 0 bases, and 10 bases lay between the germline ends. CDR1 is SGDLS, CDR2 YYNGEE, per germline. CDR3 nucleotide sequence: TGTGCCAGCAGCGTAGACCCCCGATACTCTGGAAACACCATATATTTT. Its protein is CASSVDPRYSGNTIYF.

CDR3: CASSQEFYEQYF. The CDR3 DNA sequence: TGTGCCAGCAGCCAAGAATTCTACGAGCAGTACTTC. The chain combines TRBV14 with TRBJ2-7; D is unclear. Trimming left V 0 bases short and J 3 bases short, with 3 bases between. Germline CDR1 SGHDN, CDR2 FVKESK. This CDR3 spans 12 amino acids.

The gene calls are TRBV15 and TRBJ1-2; D is ambiguous. CDR3 length: 14 residues. V was trimmed by 0 bases and J by 4 bases, leaving 9 bases between them. Looked up from germline, CDR1 is LNHNV and CDR2 is YYDKDF (reference sequence). The CDR3 DNA sequence: TGTGCCACCAGCAGAGAAGGCAACATCTATGGCTACACCTTC. It translates to CATSREGNIYGYTF.

This clonotype has ten or more counts. This chain links TRBV3-1 with TRBJ1-5, with D tentatively TRBD1 (6 bases). V shed 5 bases and J shed 7 bases, with 12 bases lying between them. Germline lookup yields CDR1 LGHDT and CDR2 YNNKEL (reference sequence). CDR3 length equals 13 residues. CDR3 nucleotides: TGTGCCAGCAGCTATAGGGGGACCCAGCCCCAGCATTTT. The encoded protein is CASSYRGTQPQHF.

On this clonotype itself: A much more abundant neighbour one base away suggests this may be a read error. The chain joins TRBV7-8 to TRBJ2-1; a possible D gene is TRBD2 (5 bases). Germline values: CDR1 SGHVS, CDR2 FQNEAQ. The CDR3 is 14 amino acids. CDR3 loop: CASGLRGPLNEQFF. CDR3 DNA sequence: TGTGCCAGCGGCTTAAGAGGGCCCCTCAATGAGCAGTTCTTC.

This clonotype was detected many times. J is TRBJ2-4 and V is TRBV20-1; 8 bases agree with TRBD2. CDR3 size: 15 residues. Unmatched junction bases numbered 16, after V lost 6 bases and J lost 9 bases. The germline gives CDR1 DFQATT, CDR2 SNEGSKA (reference sequence). The CDR3 sequence: CSAHLRGEVGSIQYF. The CDR3 bases are TGCAGTGCCCACCTGCGGGGGGAGGTGGGGAGCATTCAGTACTTC.

This clonotype appeared a few times. The chain combines TRBV2 with TRBJ1-3, with D unclear. The V and J ends lost 7 bases and 0 bases respectively, with 13 bases between them. Germline lookup yields CDR1 SNHLY and CDR2 FYNNEI. The CDR3 contains 15 residues. Here the CDR3 DNA reads TGTGCCAGCATTAACCCGTTGCTCTCTGGAAACACCATATATTTT. Translating gives CASINPLLSGNTIYF.

The genes are TRBV5-5 and TRBJ1-1; weak D call: TRBD1 (5 bases). Trimming removed 3 bases from V and 3 bases from J, with 9 bases in between. Germline V lookup: CDR1 SGHKS, CDR2 YYEKEE (reference sequence). CDR3 size: 13 residues. Here the CDR3 DNA reads TGTGCCAGCAGCTCTACGGGGGACACTGAAGCTTTCTTT. It encodes CASSSTGDTEAFF.

The chain is built from TRBV5-4 and TRBJ2-4, with 7 nucleotides matching TRBD1. The CDR3 is 16 amino acids. V lost 3 bases to trimming and J lost 4 bases; unmatched junction nucleotides: 10. The germline V gene has CDR1 SGHNT and CDR2 YYREEE (reference sequence). CDR3 sequence: CASSSDRDRDKNIQYF. The CDR3 DNA is TGTGCCAGCAGCTCGGACCGTGACAGGGATAAAAACATTCAGTACTTC.

This clonotype came up a few times. The J gene is TRBJ2-3, the V gene TRBV13; the match to TRBD2 covers 15 bases. With V trimmed by 0 bases and J by 1 base, 8 bases remained unmatched. CDR1 and CDR2 from the germline V gene are PRHDT and FYEKMQ (reference sequence). This CDR3 is built from 20 residues. The CDR3 is CASSLGLGLAGGSGTDTQYF. CDR3 nucleotide sequence: TGTGCCAGCAGCTTAGGCCTCGGACTAGCGGGGGGGAGCGGCACAGATACGCAGTATTTT.

The chain employs TRBV29-1 and TRBJ2-3, with no clear D. The CDR3 sequence is 13 residues long. Trimming removed 7 bases from V and 2 bases from J, with 13 bases in between. Looked up from germline, CDR1 is SQVTM and CDR2 is ANQGSEA. CDR3 DNA sequence: TGCAGCGCAGGCAAGGGCTCCACAGATACGCAGTATTTT. It translates to CSAGKGSTDTQYF.

This clonotype has ten or more counts. The chain links TRBV5-1 to TRBJ1-1; 9 bases are a match to TRBD1. Germline V gene data show CDR1 as SGHRS and CDR2 as YFSETQ. The CDR3 runs 18 residues. With 2 bases clipped from V and 4 bases from J, the junction kept 15 bases outside the gene matches. In DNA form, the CDR3 reads TGCGCCAGCAGCTTAGGTTACCCACGGGACAGGGTTGGCACTGAAGCTTTCTTT. Encoded protein: CASSLGYPRDRVGTEAFF.

The V and J genes are TRBV3-1 and TRBJ2-1; 7 bases match TRBD2. Germline CDR1 and CDR2: LGHDT and YNNKEL (reference sequence). With V trimmed by 9 bases and J by 7 bases, 9 bases remained unmatched. The CDR3 totals 13 residues. The CDR3 spells CASSGRERNEQFF. Written as DNA, the CDR3 is TGTGCCAGTTCAGGGCGGGAGCGGAATGAGCAGTTCTTC.

The chain carries TRBV10-3 and TRBJ2-1; the D gene is possibly TRBD2 (6 bases). The germline V gene has CDR1 ENHRY and CDR2 SYGVKD. This CDR3 is 13 amino acids long. V gave up 7 bases and J gave up 4 bases, with 11 bases separating them. The CDR3 is CAITAGTYNEQFF. The CDR3 region has the DNA TGTGCCATCACTGCGGGGACGTACAATGAGCAGTTCTTC.

This clonotype has a count of ten or more. The chain has TRBV10-1 and TRBJ2-3; 8 nucleotides match TRBD2. The CDR3 is 14 amino acids. V was clipped by 0 bases and J by 7 bases; unmatched bases: 3. Germline CDR1 and CDR2: WNHNN and SYGVQD (reference sequence). In DNA form, the CDR3 reads TGCGCCAGCAGTGAGTCTGGCGGGGGGAATACGCAGTATTTT. Translating it yields CASSESGGGNTQYF.

This clonotype has just a few counts. The rearrangement links TRBV6-6 to TRBJ2-3; TRBD1 or TRBD2 may be the D gene (5 bases each). V was shortened by 8 bases and J by 0 bases, with 6 bases between the two germline ends. The CDR3 extends over 12 amino acids. CDR1 and CDR2 (germline): MNHNY, SVGAGI (reference sequence). CDR3: CASGDSTDTQYF. CDR3 bases: TGTGCCAGCGGGGACAGCACAGATACGCAGTATTTT.

The V gene is TRBV5-1, the J gene TRBJ2-1; D is possibly TRBD2 (5 bases). V was pared by 4 bases and J by 0 bases, with 11 bases between. Germline CDR1 is SGHRS and CDR2 is YFSETQ. The CDR3 contains 15 residues. The CDR3 coding sequence is TGCGCCAGCAGCCCTCAAGGAGGCTCCTACAATGAGCAGTTCTTC. Protein sequence: CASSPQGGSYNEQFF.

This clonotype was detected only a few times. The rearrangement links TRBV7-3 to TRBJ2-3; D is unclear. The CDR3 consists of 13 residues. In germline, CDR1 is SGHTA, CDR2 FQGTGA. Trimming stripped 4 bases from V and 4 bases from J, with 9 bases between. The CDR3 sequence is CASSSPLSDTQYF. CDR3 DNA: TGTGCCAGCAGCTCCCCGTTGTCAGATACGCAGTATTTT.

A few counts support this clonotype. The J gene is TRBJ1-2, the V gene TRBV7-3, with D unresolved. This CDR3 spans 15 amino acids. The germline gives CDR1 SGHTA, CDR2 FQGTGA. V was shortened by 6 bases and J by 1 base, with 15 bases between the two germline ends. The CDR3, as DNA: TGTGCCAGCAGTTTAGATCCCGTATTTAACTATGGCTACACCTTC. This translates into CASSLDPVFNYGYTF.

This clonotype was recorded at least ten times. This sequence joins TRBV5-1 and TRBJ2-3; D perhaps matches TRBD1 (5 bases). V was shortened by 5 bases and J by 0 bases, with 13 bases between the two germline ends. This CDR3 region has 15 residues. Germline CDR1 reads SGHRS; CDR2 reads YFSETQ. CDR3 protein: CASRRVGASTDTQYF. The CDR3 DNA reads as TGCGCCAGCAGAAGAGTTGGGGCGAGCACAGATACGCAGTATTTT.

There are many counts of this clonotype. The chain employs TRBV29-1 and TRBJ1-6, with TRBD1 matching 7 bases. The junction had 6 bases not matched to a gene; V was cut back by 5 bases and J by 8 bases. The CDR3 has 13 residues. CDR1 is SQVTM and CDR2 is ANQGSEA in the germline V gene. In DNA form, the CDR3 reads TGCAGCGTTATTACAGGGGATCATTCACCCCTCCACTTT. It specifies CSVITGDHSPLHF.

This clonotype appeared a few times. The chain has TRBV6-6 and TRBJ1-6; TRBD1 matches at 8 bases. Per the germline V gene, CDR1 is MNHNY and CDR2 is SVGAGI (reference sequence). This CDR3 spans 16 amino acids. V dropped 5 bases and J dropped 7; count of bases not matched to a gene: 10. The CDR3 protein is CASSPRPGGENSPLHF. The CDR3 DNA reads as TGTGCCAGCAGTCCCCGGCCAGGGGGCGAAAATTCACCCCTCCACTTT.

This rearrangement joins TRBV12-3 or TRBV12-4 to TRBJ2-7, with D possibly being TRBD2 (5 bases). The V gene lost 3 bases and the J gene lost 9 bases, with 15 bases spanning the gap. The CDR3 loop spans 13 amino acids. The CDR3, as DNA: TGTGCCAGCAGTTTCGGTAGCGTTTCTGGGCAGTACTTC. It yields the protein CASSFGSVSGQYF.

V usage is TRBV9 and J usage is TRBJ2-1, with D uncertain. The CDR3 is 12 amino acids. Germline V CDR1 and CDR2: SGDLS, YYNGEE. The germline V and J ends were trimmed by 4 bases and 5 bases, with 7 bases remaining between them. CDR3 sequence reads: CASSPNHNEQFF. In DNA form, the CDR3 reads TGTGCCAGCAGCCCAAACCACAATGAGCAGTTCTTC.

A remark on this clonotype: A read error may be the cause here, since a much bigger clone is one base away. The V call is TRBV9, the J call TRBJ2-7; 10 bases align to TRBD1. Germline V CDR1 and CDR2: SGDLS, YYNGEE. V trimming: 4 bases; J trimming: 8 bases; junction bases outside the gene matches: 15. The CDR3 length is 16 residues. The CDR3 is CASSTYSGTGVNKQYF. CDR3 DNA sequence: TGTGCCAGCAGCACTTACTCCGGGACAGGGGTCAACAAGCAGTACTTC.

This clonotype was picked up a small number of times. The V call is TRBV7-3, the J call TRBJ1-2; D not resolved. V was cut by 5 bases and J by 5 bases, with 12 bases left in between. This CDR3 has 13 residues. CDR1 is SGHTA and CDR2 is FQGTGA in the germline V gene. CDR3 sequence: CASSAGRQYGYTF. The CDR3, as DNA: TGTGCCAGCAGCGCGGGGAGGCAGTATGGCTACACCTTC.

This clonotype was detected a few times. This chain links TRBV2 with TRBJ2-2; D ambiguous. The CDR3 length is 13 residues. Germline CDR1 and CDR2: SNHLY and FYNNEI. Trimming stripped 8 bases from V and 5 bases from J, with 12 bases between. The CDR3 sequence is CASAFRITGELFF. The CDR3 nucleotides are TGTGCCAGCGCATTTAGGATTACCGGGGAGCTGTTTTTT.

Only a few counts were recorded for this clonotype. The chain recombines TRBV11-2 with TRBJ2-5, with 8 bases lining up with TRBD2. Germline V CDR1 and CDR2: SGHAT, FQNNGV. CDR3 length: 16 residues. Unmatched junction bases numbered 5, after V lost 0 bases and J lost 2 bases. The DNA of the CDR3 is TGTGCCAGCAGCTTAGATAGGAGCGGGGGACAAGAGACCCAGTACTTC. It translates to CASSLDRSGGQETQYF. Filled out from reference TRBV11-2 and TRBJ2-5, the complete variable domain reads EAGVAQSPRYKIIEKRQSVAFWCNPISGHATLYWYQQILGQGPKLLIQFQNNGVVDDSQLPKDRFSAERLKGVDSTLKIQPAKLEDSAVYLCASSLDRSGGQETQYFGPGTRLLVL.

This rearrangement joins TRBV9 to TRBJ2-3, with 7 bases that match TRBD2. The CDR3 consists of 15 residues. Trimming removed 4 bases from V and 0 bases from J; junction bases left unmatched: 5. Germline CDR1 SGDLS, CDR2 YYNGEE. In DNA form, the CDR3 reads TGTGCCAGCAGCTTCTCAGCGGGAAGCACAGATACGCAGTATTTT. Translated: CASSFSAGSTDTQYF.